The clone carrying this T cell receptor (beta chain) was recorded at least ten times. These data come from a study of human T cells and chemical hapten exposure. The CDR3 runs to 14 residues. V lost 4 bases and J lost 6; bases outside the gene matches: 4. Time point noted: patch test 2, 6 weeks after DPC sensitization. Treatment meaning: therapeutic diphenylcyclopropenone sensitization with weekly scalp DPC. TCRdb processed the RACE reads anew with MiXCR; each CDR3 protein has one entry. The sample consists of about 70,000 distinct CDR3 sequences, 7.5% to 9.5% of them appearing once. This chain uses TRBV12-3 or TRBV12-4 with TRBJ1-1; 11 nucleotides agree with TRBD1. The specimen was whole blood, collected in connection with sensitization to the hapten diphenylcyclopropenone (DPC). This sequence was found in a woman aged 45-65 years with alopecia areata. Some clones in this sample may be carry-over from other donors' samples. The CDR3 nucleotides are TGTGCCAGCAGTTCACCGGGACAGGGGGCTGAAGCTTTCTTT. Translating it yields CASSSPGQGAEAFF.